These 27 T cell receptor beta chains share one sample of origin, sequenced in a study of monozygotic twins with inflammatory bowel disease. Following a re-call of the 5' RACE reads, TCRdb has one entry per CDR3 protein and lacks DNA. In total, the table holds some 99,000 distinct CDR3 sequences. Sequencing was done on a sample of blood. The receptors come from a human donor with ulcerative colitis or Crohn's disease, or a healthy co-twin of an affected twin (not recorded which).

The chain has TRBV7-8 and TRBJ2-1; TCRdb returns TRBD1, unconfirmable since there is no DNA. From germline, CDR1 is SGHVS and CDR2 FQNEAQ. The CDR3 length is 14 residues. CDR3 in amino acids: CASSLERGSVYQFF.

The rearrangement links TRBV5-1 to TRBJ2-1; TCRdb returns TRBD2, unconfirmable since there is no DNA. The CDR3 totals 18 residues. Germline-derived CDR1 and CDR2 are SGHRS and YFSETQ. CDR3 residues: CASSPPRGLAKSYNEQFF.

The chain carries TRBV9 and TRBJ2-7; lacking DNA, the TRBD1 call made by TCRdb goes unchecked. Looked up from germline, CDR1 is SGDLS and CDR2 is YYNGEE. The CDR3 is 15 residues long. The CDR3 here is CASSISATGSDEQYF.

J is TRBJ2-1 and V is TRBV7-2. Germline CDR1 SGHTA, CDR2 FQGNSA. There are 12 residues in the CDR3. CDR3: CASSFFYNEQFF.

The V gene is TRBV15, the J gene TRBJ2-7. The CDR3 spans 15 residues. CDR1 is LNHNV and CDR2 is YYDKDF in the germline V gene (reference sequence). CDR3 residues: CATSRDNPQIYEQYF. The entire variable domain, with the rest obtained from reference TRBV15 and TRBJ2-7, is as follows: DAMVIQNPRYQVTQFGKPVTLSCSQTLNHNVMYWYQQKSSQAPKLLFHYYDKDFNNEADTPDNFQSRRPNTSFCFLDIRSPGLGDTAMYLCATSRDNPQIYEQYFGPGTRLTVT.

The gene calls are TRBV7-2 and TRBJ2-7; with no DNA, the TCRdb D assignment of TRBD1 cannot be verified. CDR3 length: 14 residues. CDR1 is SGHTA and CDR2 is FQGNSA in the germline V gene. The CDR3 here is CASAKPGTVPQQYF.

This chain links TRBV27 with TRBJ2-5; TCRdb designates TRBD2, a call that cannot be tested without DNA. This CDR3 has 18 amino acids. Germline lookup yields CDR1 MNHEY and CDR2 SMNVEV (reference sequence). CDR3 residues: CASSPGLAGYSQEETQYF.

CDR3 in amino acids: CASSYPRQGQETQYF. The J gene is TRBJ2-5, the V gene TRBV6-5; TCRdb designates TRBD1, a call that cannot be tested without DNA. The CDR3 is 15 residues long. Germline V gene sequence: CDR1 MNHEY, CDR2 SVGAGI.

The chain uses TRBV5-1 and TRBJ1-1. This CDR3 comprises 14 residues. CDR1 and CDR2 from the germline V gene are SGHRS and YFSETQ. CDR3 in amino acids: CASSLRALNTEAFF.

The V gene is TRBV7-6, the J gene TRBJ2-1; TCRdb lists TRBD2, though no DNA is available to test this call. The CDR3 is made up of 15 amino acids. Germline CDR1 is SGHVS and CDR2 is FNYEAQ. CDR3 in amino acids: CASRETSGGYNEQFF.

The chain is built from TRBV11-2 and TRBJ2-3; TCRdb designates TRBD2, a call that cannot be tested without DNA. The CDR3 extends over 15 amino acids. Germline V gene sequence: CDR1 SGHAT, CDR2 FQNNGV. This CDR3 is CASSLLGLSSDTQYF.

The rearrangement links TRBV4-2 to TRBJ2-3; the TRBD2 assignment by TCRdb is unverifiable without DNA. This CDR3 contains 18 residues. In germline, CDR1 is LGHNA, CDR2 YNFKEQ. CDR3 sequence: CASSQDWGLAGITDTQYF.

The J gene is TRBJ2-5, the V gene TRBV2; TCRdb's D call, TRBD1, is unchecked because there is no DNA. The CDR3 runs to 15 residues. The germline V gene encodes CDR1 SNHLY and CDR2 FYNNEI. The CDR3 region is CASSEQGGGQETQYF.

The genes are TRBV18 and TRBJ1-2. The CDR3 loop spans 14 amino acids. Looked up from germline, CDR1 is KGHSH and CDR2 is LQKENI. CDR3: CASSPDGSAYGYTF.

The V gene is TRBV5-1, the J gene TRBJ2-1; TCRdb's D gene call, TRBD2, goes unchecked for lack of DNA. Germline V lookup: CDR1 SGHRS, CDR2 YFSETQ. The CDR3 has 15 amino acids. CDR3 amino acids: CASSPGTSRFNEQFF.

This rearrangement joins TRBV5-1 to TRBJ1-6; TCRdb designates TRBD1, a call that cannot be tested without DNA. The CDR3 is 12 residues long. In germline, CDR1 is SGHRS, CDR2 YFSETQ. CDR3 sequence reads: CARGQDNSPLHF.

The chain combines TRBV20-1 with TRBJ2-5; TCRdb picks TRBD1, but there is no DNA to check that call. The germline gives CDR1 DFQATT, CDR2 SNEGSKA (reference sequence). The CDR3 is 16 residues long. CDR3 amino acids: CSASALRQGVGETQYF.

V is TRBV28 and J is TRBJ2-5; the D gene TCRdb calls, TRBD1, cannot be checked with no DNA. Germline V CDR1 and CDR2: MDHEN, SYDVKM. The CDR3 consists of 14 residues. The CDR3 loop reads CASSPPWDGETQYF. The whole variable domain, filled in from reference TRBV28 and TRBJ2-5, reads DVKVTQSSRYLVKRTGEKVFLECVQDMDHENMFWYRQDPGLGLRLIYFSYDVKMKEKGDIPEGYSVSREKKERFSLILESASTNQTSMYLCASSPPWDGETQYFGPGTRLLVL.

The chain couples TRBV28 to TRBJ1-1. The germline gives CDR1 MDHEN, CDR2 SYDVKM. This CDR3 has 11 amino acids. The CDR3 sequence: CASGENTEAFF.

V gene TRBV5-8 combines with J gene TRBJ2-2. Per the germline V gene, CDR1 is SGHTS and CDR2 is YDEGEE. The CDR3 loop spans 13 amino acids. The CDR3: CASSLDGAGELFF.

The chain joins TRBV6-5 to TRBJ1-1. The CDR3 has 14 amino acids. Germline loops: CDR1 MNHEY, CDR2 SVGAGI. The CDR3 region is CASSYRAGFTEAFF.

The gene calls are TRBV12-3 or TRBV12-4 and TRBJ1-2; TCRdb's assignment of TRBD1 cannot be checked, as there is no DNA. CDR3 length equals 13 residues. The CDR3 region is CASTGTDNYGYTF.

The chain combines TRBV5-1 with TRBJ2-5; TCRdb's D gene call, TRBD2, goes unchecked for lack of DNA. CDR1 and CDR2 from the germline V gene are SGHRS and YFSETQ. The CDR3 is made up of 15 amino acids. The CDR3 sequence: CASSPTPLSLETQYF.

The chain uses TRBV19 and TRBJ2-7; TCRdb proposes TRBD2, but this gene call is untestable without DNA. Germline V gives CDR1 LNHDA, CDR2 SQIVND (reference sequence). The CDR3 runs 13 residues. The CDR3 protein is CASSIRGVWQQYF. The entire variable domain, with the rest obtained from reference TRBV19 and TRBJ2-7, is as follows: DGGITQSPKYLFRKEGQNVTLSCEQNLNHDAMYWYRQDPGQGLRLIYYSQIVNDFQKGDIAEGYSVSREKKESFPLTVTSAQKNPTAFYLCASSIRGVWQQYFGPGTRLTVT.

The rearrangement links TRBV28 to TRBJ1-4; TCRdb calls TRBD1, which cannot be checked without DNA. CDR1 and CDR2 from the germline V gene are MDHEN and SYDVKM. The CDR3 is 13 residues long. The CDR3 sequence is CASLGGIGEKLFF.

This rearrangement joins TRBV5-1 to TRBJ2-3; lacking DNA, the TRBD1 call made by TCRdb goes unchecked. The CDR3 consists of 14 residues. The germline CDR1 and CDR2 sequences are SGHRS and YFSETQ. The CDR3 spells CASSYGQGRDTQYF.

The chain joins TRBV4-1 to TRBJ2-2. CDR1 MGHRA and CDR2 YSYEKL come from the germline V gene. CDR3 length equals 12 residues. CDR3 protein: CASTSNTGELFF.